This T cell receptor (beta chain) was obtained from a study of T-cell memory formation after mild COVID-19. Findings and caveats of the study: Still unconfirmed is whether the second-wave clones peaking on day 37 recognized SARS-CoV-2. Contracting clones from day 15 to 85 showed balanced CD4/CD8; later expanders favored CD4+. Mainly in CM and EM were contracting CD4+ clones; CD8+ were in EMRA.

This clonotype was seen ten or more times. What it recognizes is unknown. Employing constant-segment primers, 5'RACE generated TCR alpha and TCR beta cDNA libraries bearing sample barcodes and UMIs. TCRdb called the 5' RACE reads again in MiXCR, with one record for every CDR3 protein. The sample contains 100,000 to 150,000 distinct CDR3 sequences, roughly 6% of which appear only once. This clonotype originated in an adult woman who had mild COVID-19 (a few samples of this study predate the infection). Cell type and time point are not known. The sequenced sample consisted of PBMCs or a T cell subset sorted from them (not recorded which).

CDR3 residues: CSVEDRWGGSEKLFF. The CDR3 coding sequence is TGCAGCGTTGAAGATCGGTGGGGAGGTAGTGAAAAACTGTTTTTT. This chain uses TRBV29-1 with TRBJ1-4; D gene uncertain. The germline gives CDR1 SQVTM, CDR2 ANQGSEA. The CDR3 has 15 residues. V was clipped by 0 bases and J by 7 bases, with 15 bases between them.